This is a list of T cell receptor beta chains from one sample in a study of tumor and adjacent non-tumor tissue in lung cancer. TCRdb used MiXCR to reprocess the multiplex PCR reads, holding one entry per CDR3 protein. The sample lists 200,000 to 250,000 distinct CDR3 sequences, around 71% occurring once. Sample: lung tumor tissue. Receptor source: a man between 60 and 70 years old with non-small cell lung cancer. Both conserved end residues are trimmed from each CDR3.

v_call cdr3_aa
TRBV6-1 VGSSDMVGNQPQH
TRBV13 ASGSFAAGAQY
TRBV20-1 SVGTGGLSNHPQH
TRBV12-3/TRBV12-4 ASSSRRGSGELL
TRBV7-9 ASRAGISTDTQY
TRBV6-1 ASSDRGPQH
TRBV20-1 SGSEGDQPQH
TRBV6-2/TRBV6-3 ASCWTAYEQF
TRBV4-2 ASSHDTSNTGELF
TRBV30 AWNRADYGYT
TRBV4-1 ASSQDDPIFGTDTLY
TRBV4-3 ASSQAILAGSGTDTQY
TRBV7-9 ASSLTTTSEYEQY
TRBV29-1 SAWGGWYNEQF
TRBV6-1 VSWMPGELF
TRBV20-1 NARDAGLTTDTQY
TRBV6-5 ASSYSGGGYNEQF
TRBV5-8 ASSLSTVRDTQY
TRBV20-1 SAARAGTGGNQPQH
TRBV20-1 SAKDNLAKNIQY
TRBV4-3 ASSPSGRVETQY
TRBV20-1 EWQGSSYEQY
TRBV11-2 VSSFVPMNTEDF
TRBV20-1 SARDTSGPRYNELF
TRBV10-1 ASRGQPTMSNQPQH
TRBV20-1 NARALGRGVSTDTQY
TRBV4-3 ASSDRTRGSGDTIY
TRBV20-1 SARAPGQGAGSPIH
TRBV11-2 ASGLGGRPETLY
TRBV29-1 RVDPGGVGRRYYEQY
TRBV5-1 ASSSEDRAGEQY
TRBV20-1 SARELARNCNEQF
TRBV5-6 ASSLTGTGNERY
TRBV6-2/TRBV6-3 VSCYSRVAGANVLT
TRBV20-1 SVRVGARRNSPFH
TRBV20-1 GASEGTTDTQY
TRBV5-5 TSRRQGQETQY
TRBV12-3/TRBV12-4 ASSFGSNYNEQF
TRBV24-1 ATSDLTARTANKQF
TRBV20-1 SATSGGAGSYEQY
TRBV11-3 SSSLWLLEMY
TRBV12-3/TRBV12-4 ASRRTSGEETQY
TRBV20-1 SARTGTLAGGYT
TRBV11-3 ASSLDGTRQGAEETQY
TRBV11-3 ASITAGLTDTQY
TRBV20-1 SARDGEKLLYEKY
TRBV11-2 ASSLQVLGTQY
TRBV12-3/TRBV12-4 ASSLSLGLAGGRSGGLF
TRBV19 ASSRTGVYQETQY
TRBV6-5 AKSSARGEAF
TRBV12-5 ASGISYGGGWYEQL
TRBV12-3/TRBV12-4 ASSTTVGLIGELF
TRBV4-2 ANSQEFTGIGESQY
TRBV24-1 ATSARTYSTDTQY
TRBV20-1 SVLAGRTDTQY
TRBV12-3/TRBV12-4 ASTLKGRDQPQH
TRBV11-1 ASSQSGQGHSGANVLT
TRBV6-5 ARMQGQGYGYT